This TCR beta chain comes out of a study of blood T cells in healthy people across ages. On the study more broadly: About one barcoded beta molecule per two T cells came from capture by template switching.

To note about this clonotype: This may come from a read error, since a much larger clone is one base off.

For the second PCR, which ran for about 6 to 11 cycles, a sample-barcoded 5' primer and a J-beta primer mix were used. All samples gave at least 3 million CDR3-containing paired-end reads. TCRdb fed the 5' RACE reads into MiXCR, producing one record per CDR3 protein. The sample carries 630,000 or so distinct CDR3 sequences, approximately 30% recorded once. V gave up 3 bases and J gave up 3 bases; unmatched junction bases: 2. This CDR3 spans 13 amino acids. Germline V gives CDR1 DFQATT, CDR2 SNEGSKA (reference sequence). Russia was home to the donors, healthy Caucasian individuals aged roughly 6 to 100. Isolated PBMCs totaled at least 6 million in each sample.

The material sequenced was blood. This receptor was obtained from a woman aged 80 or over in good health. The chain links TRBV20-1 to TRBJ2-1; 7 bases fit TRBD1. The CDR3 sequence is CSARRGHYNEQFF. DNA for the CDR3: TGCAGTGCTAGGAGGGGGCACTACAATGAGCAGTTCTTC.